Below are 20 T cell receptor beta chains sequenced from a single sample in a study of shared clonotypes between healthy human individuals. Data came from immunoSEQ multiplex PCR; TCRdb stores just in-frame clones and leaves some out. This sample has around 2.3 million clones; about 94% occur once, and the top ten carry roughly 0.13%. What was sequenced was naive CD4+ T cells sorted from blood. The subset denotes: CD45RA+ positively selected. The source is a man younger than 30 in good health.

Turning to this clone: Other DNA sequences in the same sample also yield this CDR3. The CDR3 nucleotides read TGCGCCAGCAGCTCCAGCGGGGGGGCCTCCTACAATGAGCAGTTCTTC. This translates into CASSSSGGASYNEQFF. The V gene is TRBV5-1, the J gene TRBJ2-1; 10 nucleotides agree with TRBD2. Germline-derived CDR1 and CDR2 are SGHRS and YFSETQ. V lost 3 bases to trimming and J lost 0 bases; unmatched junction nucleotides: 3. The CDR3 is 16 residues long.

V is TRBV2 and J is TRBJ2-7; D remains ambiguous. V was pared by 7 bases and J by 0 bases, with 13 bases between. CDR1 SNHLY and CDR2 FYNNEI come from the germline V gene. This CDR3 is built from 14 residues. The DNA for the CDR3 is TGTGCCAGCACCGAGAGAGGATACTCCTACGAGCAGTACTTC. Translating it yields CASTERGYSYEQYF.

The gene calls are TRBV5-6 and TRBJ1-5; TRBD1 might be the D (6 bases). V was cut by 1 base and J by 4 bases, with 12 bases left in between. This CDR3 comprises 15 residues. Germline V gene lookup returns CDR1 SGHDT and CDR2 YYEEEE. CDR3 nucleotide sequence: TGTGCCAGCAGCTTGTCCGGGGGCTTAAATCAGCCCCAGCATTTT. Translated, it gives CASSLSGGLNQPQHF.

The rearrangement joins TRBV30 to TRBJ1-1; D call uncertain. V was cut by 5 bases and J by 0 bases, with 10 bases left in between. The germline V gene encodes CDR1 GTSNPN and CDR2 SVGIG (reference sequence). The CDR3 extends over 13 amino acids. CDR3 bases: TGTGCCTGGGCTTCCGATCTGAACACTGAAGCTTTCTTT. Encoded protein: CAWASDLNTEAFF. Combining the CDR3 with reference TRBV30 and TRBJ1-1 gives the whole variable domain SQTIHQWPATLVQPVGSPLSLECTVEGTSNPNLYWYRQAAGRGLQLLFYSVGIGQISSEVPQNLSASRPQDRQFILSSKKLLLSDSGFYLCAWASDLNTEAFFGQGTRLTVV.

CDR3 region: CASSPQQGGSYNSPLHF. For the CDR3, the DNA is TGTGCCAGCAGTCCGCAACAGGGAGGGTCCTATAATTCACCCCTCCACTTT. The V call is TRBV27, the J call TRBJ1-6, with TRBD1 as a possible D gene (6 bases). The CDR3 consists of 17 residues. The germline gives CDR1 MNHEY, CDR2 SMNVEV (reference sequence). Trimming took off 5 bases at V and 1 base at J, with 15 bases between the two ends.

The chain uses TRBV21-1 and TRBJ2-7. TRBV21-1 is recorded as a pseudogene. This CDR3 contains 13 residues. CDR3 in amino acids: CASSKADGHEQYF. The CDR3 region has the DNA TGTGCCAGCAGCAAAGCGGACGGACACGAGCAGTACTTC.

The rearrangement links TRBV18 to TRBJ2-7; D not certain. Germline values: CDR1 KGHSH, CDR2 LQKENI. The V gene lost 5 bases and the J gene lost 2 bases, with 10 bases spanning the gap. CDR3 length: 13 amino acids. The CDR3 sequence is CASSSTSAYEQYF. The CDR3 DNA is TGTGCCAGCTCATCCACATCAGCCTACGAGCAGTACTTC.

The chain carries TRBV18 and TRBJ2-3; D is ambiguous. Per germline, CDR1 KGHSH and CDR2 LQKENI. This CDR3 has 13 residues. V gave up 4 bases and J gave up 2 bases, with 7 bases separating them. CDR3 bases: TGTGCCAGCTCACAAGGAATCACAGATACGCAGTATTTT. Translated, it gives CASSQGITDTQYF.

The chain employs TRBV2 and TRBJ1-2, with D uncertain. The germline CDR1 and CDR2 sequences are SNHLY and FYNNEI. The germline V and J ends were trimmed by 7 bases and 0 bases, with 12 bases remaining between them. This CDR3 comprises 14 residues. CDR3 sequence reads: CASTLTGANYGYTF. The CDR3 DNA reads TGTGCCAGCACCCTAACCGGGGCTAACTATGGCTACACCTTC.

V is TRBV11-2 and J is TRBJ1-1, with D unresolved. Germline V gives CDR1 SGHAT, CDR2 FQNNGV. Trimming stripped 3 bases from V and 2 bases from J, with 19 bases between. The CDR3 has 17 amino acids. The CDR3 coding sequence is TGTGCCAGCAGCTTGTTAAAAGCTGCCGTGACCAACACTGAAGCTTTCTTT. It encodes CASSLLKAAVTNTEAFF.

CDR3 DNA: TGCGCCAGCATGAGGACAGGTATTGAGACCCAGTACTTC. Its translation is CASMRTGIETQYF. V and J are TRBV5-1 and TRBJ2-5; TRBD1 agrees at 7 bases. CDR1 is SGHRS and CDR2 is YFSETQ in the germline V gene. This CDR3 region has 13 residues. Trimming cost V 6 bases and J 5 bases; bases outside gene matches: 7. The complete variable domain, with remaining parts taken from reference TRBV5-1 and TRBJ2-5, reads KAGVTQTPRYLIKTRGQQVTLSCSPISGHRSVSWYQQTPGQGLQFLFEYFSETQRNKGNFPGRFSGRQFSNSRSEMNVSTLELGDSALYLCASMRTGIETQYFGPGTRLLVL.

The chain recombines TRBV11-2 with TRBJ1-5; D unclear. In germline, CDR1 is SGHAT, CDR2 FQNNGV. Trimming pared 3 bases from V and 7 bases from J, leaving 10 bases between. CDR3 length: 13 amino acids. The CDR3 protein is CASSLALGQPQHF. CDR3 DNA sequence: TGTGCCAGCAGCTTGGCCCTGGGGCAGCCCCAGCATTTT.

This chain connects TRBV7-2 to TRBJ1-2; no definite D call. V lost 5 bases and J lost 4, with 14 bases in between. Germline V gives CDR1 SGHTA, CDR2 FQGNSA. This CDR3 region has 14 residues. CDR3 loop: CASSPPPPGYGYTF. DNA for the CDR3: TGTGCCAGCAGCCCCCCTCCACCTGGCTATGGCTACACCTTC.

This clone was seen once. The same CDR3 arises from other DNA sequences in this sample as well. V usage is TRBV5-4 and J usage is TRBJ2-5; 15 nucleotides line up with TRBD2. The CDR3 length is 16 residues. Per the germline V gene, CDR1 is SGHNT and CDR2 is YYREEE (reference sequence). Trimming took 4 bases from V and 2 from J; bases not matched to a gene: 3. This CDR3 is CASSLGTSGGQETQYF. CDR3 in DNA: TGTGCCAGCAGCCTTGGGACTAGCGGGGGGCAAGAGACCCAGTACTTC. Looking up the rest from reference TRBV5-4 and TRBJ2-5 gives the full variable domain: ETGVTQSPTHLIKTRGQQVTLRCSSQSGHNTVSWYQQALGQGPQFIFQYYREEENGRGNFPPRFSGLQFPNYSSELNVNALELDDSALYLCASSLGTSGGQETQYFGPGTRLLVL.

The genes are TRBV2 and TRBJ2-2, with unresolved D. Per the germline V gene, CDR1 is SNHLY and CDR2 is FYNNEI. V gave up 5 bases and J gave up 5 bases, with 15 bases separating them. CDR3 length: 15 residues. The CDR3 reads CASSILLFNTGELFF. The CDR3 DNA is TGTGCCAGCAGTATCCTCCTGTTTAATACCGGGGAGCTGTTTTTT.

The chain links TRBV6-1 to TRBJ2-7; 11 bases are shared with TRBD1. The CDR3 length is 15 residues. Looked up from germline, CDR1 is MNHNS and CDR2 is SASEGT. V shed 6 bases, J shed 4 bases, and the junction held 8 bases outside the gene matches. The CDR3, as DNA: TGTGCCAGCAGACGGACAGGGGGCAGTATATACGAGCAGTACTTC. Its translation is CASRRTGGSIYEQYF.

This chain connects TRBV4-1 to TRBJ2-7; a weak D match, TRBD1 (6 bases). Trimming removed 4 bases from V and 4 bases from J, with 17 bases in between. There are 15 residues in the CDR3. From germline, CDR1 is MGHRA and CDR2 YSYEKL. In nucleotides, the CDR3 is TGCGCCAGCAGCCCGCCCCCGGGACAATTGTACGAGCAGTACTTC. This sequence encodes CASSPPPGQLYEQYF.

V usage is TRBV11-2 and J usage is TRBJ1-4, with TRBD1 as a possible D gene (5 bases). Trimming stripped 8 bases from V and 8 bases from J, with 24 bases between. Germline assignment: CDR1 SGHAT and CDR2 FQNNGV. The CDR3 consists of 16 residues. The CDR3 here is CASQLGGIGGGEKLFF. CDR3 DNA: TGTGCCAGCCAGCTTGGGGGGATAGGCGGAGGAGAAAAACTGTTTTTT.

This sequence joins TRBV30 and TRBJ1-2, with D possibly matching TRBD1 (6 bases). This CDR3 has 13 residues. The germline CDR1 and CDR2 sequences are GTSNPN and SVGIG (reference sequence). The V end was cut by 4 bases, the J end by 7 bases, with 16 bases between. In nucleotides, the CDR3 is TGTGCCTGGAACACAGGGAGGGAAGGTGGCTACACCTTC. Residues: CAWNTGREGGYTF.

This chain links TRBV4-1 with TRBJ2-2; the D is unclear. This CDR3 comprises 13 residues. CDR1 MGHRA and CDR2 YSYEKL come from the germline V gene. The V end lost 4 bases, the J end lost 3 bases, and 6 bases lay between the germline ends. CDR3 sequence reads: CASSPLYTGELFF. CDR3 sequence (DNA): TGCGCCAGCAGCCCCCTTTACACCGGGGAGCTGTTTTTT.